This TCR beta chain was recovered during a study of T cells after yellow fever vaccination (dated by TCRdb to between 2017 and 2020). About the study as a whole: Using CD3, CD45RA, CCR7 and CD95 staining, memory subsets (EM, EMRA, CM and Tscm) were sorted on a BD FACS Aria III. The cohort comprised two healthy male donors, one aged 18 to 30 and one aged 30 to 40 years. To follow T-cell clones before and after both primary and booster YFV17D yellow fever vaccination, bulk TCR alpha and beta repertoires underwent longitudinal sequencing. Blood was drawn at multiple timepoints before and after primary and secondary immunization, with bulk PBMC replicates and cell subsets isolated. Sorting of memory subsets took place on days 0, 15 and 45 and at 18 months after primary vaccination, as well as on days 0, 15 and 45 after the 30-year booster. The SMART-Seq v4 Ultra Low Input RNA kit was used to prepare libraries from fractions with low cell numbers. Overall study results and their limits: On day 0, almost all vaccine-responding clonotypes were below detection in the sorted memory subsets. A small fraction of clonotypes appeared in both the CD4 and CD8 compartments, likely as a result of convergent recombination. Most clones expanded after primary vaccination were re-detected after the booster (about 95% of CD4 and around 88% of CD8), suggesting broad memory maintenance. Computational filtering was needed because FACS-sorted repertoires could contain abundant contaminating clonotypes from the bulk population. Because the study included only a couple of donors, the extent to which the findings can be generalized is limited. The secondary T-cell response was weaker than the primary response but faster, peaking on day 5 instead of day 15.

Per the publication, the treatment or condition label means: live attenuated yellow fever vaccine strain. PBMCs were isolated from peripheral blood using a standard Ficoll-Paque protocol. RNA from sorted memory subsets was extracted with the RNeasy Micro Kit. These reads were obtained on an Illumina NovaSeq 6000. TCR cDNA was synthesized by 5'RACE template switching, which introduced a universal primer site and unique molecular identifiers. cDNA synthesis was primed from both the TCR alpha and TCR beta constant segments. Two PCR steps were used to amplify libraries, with sample barcodes and sequencing adapters being added in the second step. Sequencing of libraries was performed on Illumina HiSeq 2500 (2x100 bp) or NovaSeq (2x150 bp). On the authors' methods: Reads were demultiplexed and collapsed into UMI consensus sequences with MIGEC, and V(D)J alignment was performed with MiXCR. Clonotypes responding to the vaccine were identified with edgeR on replicate PBMC samples, with the criteria of FDR below 0.01 and a log2 fold change above 5 up to day 15. Each bulk clonotype was labeled CD4 or CD8 based on which sequenced repertoire, CD4 or CD8, contained the clonotype at higher abundance. To estimate how each clone was distributed across memory phenotypes, clonotype frequencies in memory subsets were weighted by FACS-sorted cell numbers. The raw public data were reprocessed by TCRdb itself: fastp quality trimming at Q25, MiXCR clonotype calling, in-frame beta chains only. Rows with one shared CDR3 protein collapse into an entry with the most common genes and DNA. TCRdb, not the authors, supplied the V and J calls. The sample yields approximately 26,000 distinct CDR3 sequences; approximately 4.8% were counted once. The ten largest clones capture roughly two fifths of the sample.

Details on this clonotype: No much larger clone exists at a distance of one base, and base qualities are not known.

This clonotype was sampled from a young man who received the YFV17D yellow fever vaccine. The sample in question was PBMCs, either bulk or a sorted T-cell subset (CD4+, CD8+, memory, or dextramer-sorted; not recorded which), obtained on the day of the yellow fever booster vaccination.

The DNA sequence reads TGTGCCAGCAGCCCCCCCGGGCAGGGGGCGATCAATGAGCAGTTCTTC. Its coded protein is CASSPPGQGAINEQFF. The rearrangement joined TRBV5-4 to TRBJ2-1; 8 bases in the junction line up with TRBD1. CDR1 SGHNT and CDR2 YYREEE were looked up in the germline V gene (reference sequence). Compared with germline, V lacks 4 bases and J lacks 6 bases; bases without a gene match: 12. The CDR3 runs 16 residues from the cysteine to the phenylalanine. Of the read, only the CDR3 DNA is kept; its 48 bases are in frame from base 1.